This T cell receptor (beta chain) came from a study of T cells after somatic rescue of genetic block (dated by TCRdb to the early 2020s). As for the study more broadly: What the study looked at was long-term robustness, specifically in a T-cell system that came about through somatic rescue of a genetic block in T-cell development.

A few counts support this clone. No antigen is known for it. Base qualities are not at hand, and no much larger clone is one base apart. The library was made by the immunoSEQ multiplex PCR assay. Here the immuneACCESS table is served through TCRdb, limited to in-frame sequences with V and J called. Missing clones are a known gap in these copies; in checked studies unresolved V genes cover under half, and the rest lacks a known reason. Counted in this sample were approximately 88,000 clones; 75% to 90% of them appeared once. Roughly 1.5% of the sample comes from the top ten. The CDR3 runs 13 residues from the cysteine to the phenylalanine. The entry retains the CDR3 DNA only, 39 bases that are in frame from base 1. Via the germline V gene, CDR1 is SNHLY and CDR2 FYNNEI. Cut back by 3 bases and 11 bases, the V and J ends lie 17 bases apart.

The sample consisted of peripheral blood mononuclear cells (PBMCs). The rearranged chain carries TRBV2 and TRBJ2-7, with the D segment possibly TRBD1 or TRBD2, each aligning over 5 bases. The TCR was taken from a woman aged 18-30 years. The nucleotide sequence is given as TGTGCCAGCAGTGAGGGGAGAGGGGCCGGGGAGTACTTC. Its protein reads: CASSEGRGAGEYF. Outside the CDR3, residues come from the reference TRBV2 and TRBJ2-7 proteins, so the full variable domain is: EPEVTQTPSHQVTQMGQEVILRCVPISNHLYFYWYRQILGQKVEFLVSFYNNEISEKSEIFDDQFSVERPDGSNFTLKIRSTKLEDSAMYFCASSEGRGAGEYFGPGTRLTVT.